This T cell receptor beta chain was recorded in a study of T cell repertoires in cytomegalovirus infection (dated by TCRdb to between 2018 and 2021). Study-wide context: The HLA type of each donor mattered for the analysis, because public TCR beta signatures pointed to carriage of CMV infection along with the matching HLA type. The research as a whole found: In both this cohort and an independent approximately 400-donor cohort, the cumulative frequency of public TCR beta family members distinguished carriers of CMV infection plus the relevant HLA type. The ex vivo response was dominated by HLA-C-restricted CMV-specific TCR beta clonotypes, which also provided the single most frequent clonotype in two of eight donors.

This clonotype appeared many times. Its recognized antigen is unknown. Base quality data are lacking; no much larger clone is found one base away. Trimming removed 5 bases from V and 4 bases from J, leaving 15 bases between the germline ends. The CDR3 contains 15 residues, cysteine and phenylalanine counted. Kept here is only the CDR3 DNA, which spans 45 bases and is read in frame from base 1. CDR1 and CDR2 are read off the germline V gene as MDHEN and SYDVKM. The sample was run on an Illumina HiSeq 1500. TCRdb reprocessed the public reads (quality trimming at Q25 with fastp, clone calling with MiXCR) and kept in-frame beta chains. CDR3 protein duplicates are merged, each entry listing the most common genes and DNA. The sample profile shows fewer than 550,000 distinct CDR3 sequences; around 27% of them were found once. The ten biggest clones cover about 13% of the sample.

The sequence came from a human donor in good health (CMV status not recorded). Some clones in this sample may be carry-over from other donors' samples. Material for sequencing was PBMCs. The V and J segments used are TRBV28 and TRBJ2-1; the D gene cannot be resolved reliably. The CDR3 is CASSLDISKYNEQFF. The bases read TGTGCCAGCAGTCTAGACATAAGCAAGTACAATGAGCAGTTCTTC.